This T cell receptor (beta chain) was obtained from a study of blood T cell repertoires in COVID-19 (TCRdb year 2020). Context from the whole study: Collaborator samples came from the United States, Italy and Spain and covered acute and convalescent phases of COVID-19. The material from the prospective study consisted of cDNA or gDNA derived from T cells, B-cell-depleted T cells, or PBMCs. Subjects who had been exposed to COVID-19, were actively infected with it, or had recovered from it provided the deeply sampled blood TCRbeta repertoires that made up the dataset. The repertoires were released in a freely available public database intended as a resource for research on the immune response to SARS-CoV-2. Samples were obtained from the ongoing ImmuneRACE study (first 160 participants) and from over 1,000 subjects provided by 6 global collaborators. Sample metadata almost always included a de-identified subject ID, COVID-19 status, age in years and sex. HLA class I and class II types, where available, came from metadata supplied by the sample provider rather than from assay-based typing. Study-wide findings and limitations: The amount of clinical and demographic metadata varied by source and participant and was provided uncurated.

A remark on this clone: Its antigen is unknown. The input lacks base qualities; no much larger clone sits a single base away.

At one collaborating source in Seattle, patients were enrolled during active infection and were followed longitudinally through the course of disease. Whole blood was collected in K2EDTA tubes by collaborating institutions according to the institutions' own protocols. For TCRbeta analysis, collaborators shipped samples as frozen whole blood, isolated PBMCs, or DNA extracted from either of those sample types. TCRbeta CDR3 regions were amplified from genomic DNA using the immunoSEQ Assay, a bias-controlled multiplex PCR. Regarding the original processing steps: Within the assay, amplification of reference gene primers was used to estimate how many nucleated cells each sample contained. To quantify the absolute abundance of each unique TCRbeta CDR3 rearrangement, sequence reads were collapsed and filtered. For each sample, productive Simpson clonality was calculated as the square root of Simpson's diversity index over productive rearrangements. TCRdb took over this immuneACCESS table, retaining in-frame rearrangements with V and J assigned. Such tables are incomplete; in checked studies, under half of the missing clones stem from an unresolved V gene, and the remainder is unexplained. That table is the source of V, J and clone size, and D and trimming were worked out from the DNA. Within this sample are approximately 75,000 clones, with about 86% of them counted one time only. The ten biggest clones cover approximately 6.3% of the sample.

The CDR3 runs 15 amino acids, cysteine and phenylalanine included. Kept here is only the CDR3 DNA, which spans 45 bases and is read in frame from base 1. Relative to germline, V is 3 bases shorter and J is 0 bases shorter, with 9 bases between their ends. The germline V gene sets CDR1 to SNHLY and CDR2 to FYNNEI. The sequence joins TRBV2 to TRBJ2-1; too little of a D gene remains to name it. Sequencing was done on a sample of peripheral blood. This TCR was recovered from an elderly man with COVID-19, enrolled during active disease. The CDR3 in this case is CASSERHSSYNEQFF. At the DNA level, the sequence is TGTGCCAGCAGTGAGAGACATAGCTCCTACAATGAGCAGTTCTTC. This CDR3, with the reference TRBV2 and TRBJ2-1 proteins standing in past its ends, gives the full variable domain EPEVTQTPSHQVTQMGQEVILRCVPISNHLYFYWYRQILGQKVEFLVSFYNNEISEKSEIFDDQFSVERPDGSNFTLKIRSTKLEDSAMYFCASSERHSSYNEQFFGPGTRLTVL.